The 18 T cell receptor beta chains reported below all come from one sample, sequenced in a study of technical replicates of blood from a handful of donors. The protocol was immunoSEQ multiplex PCR, while the TCRdb copy is restricted to in-frame clones and leaves out a portion. There are some 68,000 clones in the sample; over 95% occur only once, and 0.24% lies in the top ten. Sequenced: T cells isolated from PBMCs. The receptors stem from a human donor in good health.

The chain links TRBV5-8 to TRBJ2-1; D gene unclear. CDR3 size: 12 residues. CDR1 SGHTS and CDR2 YDEGEE come from the germline V gene. Trimming removed 2 bases from V and 7 bases from J, with 7 bases in between. CDR3 in DNA: TGTGCCAGCAGCTTAGTAGAGAATGAGCAGTTCTTC. Encoded protein: CASSLVENEQFF.

This clone was observed a few times. The chain carries TRBV10-2 and TRBJ1-6, with D possibly being TRBD1 (6 bases). V was shortened by 8 bases and J by 7 bases, with 9 bases between the two germline ends. This CDR3 has 12 residues. CDR1 WSHSY and CDR2 SAAADI come from the germline V gene. The CDR3 DNA is TGCGCCAGCTGCCAGGGGAATTCACCCCTCCACTTT. It yields the protein CASCQGNSPLHF.

The chain joins TRBV4-2 to TRBJ2-5; 10 nucleotides align to TRBD2. The germline gives CDR1 LGHNA, CDR2 YNFKEQ. The CDR3 contains 18 residues. V lost 1 base, J lost 1 base, and 9 bases stayed unmatched. CDR3 sequence: CASSQGSGGLAVQETQYF. The CDR3 DNA reads TGTGCCAGCAGCCAAGGATCGGGAGGACTAGCGGTCCAAGAGACCCAGTACTTC.

The chain combines TRBV19 with TRBJ2-7; 8 nucleotides match TRBD1. CDR1 is LNHDA and CDR2 is SQIVND in the germline V gene (reference sequence). V gave up 6 bases and J gave up 4 bases; unmatched junction bases: 8. This CDR3 spans 14 amino acids. The CDR3 loop reads CASSPGTGIYEQYF. Written as DNA, the CDR3 is TGTGCCAGTAGCCCGGGGACAGGTATATACGAGCAGTACTTC.

The rearrangement joins TRBV7-9 to TRBJ2-2; D is undetermined. CDR1 is SEHNR and CDR2 is FQNEAQ in the germline V gene (reference sequence). V shed 5 bases and J shed 3 bases, with 4 bases lying between them. The CDR3 has 12 amino acids. The CDR3 nucleotides are TGTGCCAGCAGCCTCGACACCGGGGAGCTGTTTTTT. Translation gives CASSLDTGELFF.

The CDR3 DNA is TGTGCCAGCAGGCGTGGAGGGAGCGGAGATACGCAGTATTTT. This gives the protein CASRRGGSGDTQYF. J is TRBJ2-3 and V is TRBV13; D perhaps matches TRBD2 (6 bases). The CDR3 runs to 14 residues. Germline V CDR1 and CDR2: PRHDT, FYEKMQ (reference sequence). Trimming shortened V by 6 bases and J by 5 bases, and 15 bases separated the two germline ends.

V and J are TRBV4-1 and TRBJ2-7, with 9 bases that match TRBD1. Trimming at V came to 4 bases and at J to 5 bases, leaving 3 bases not matched to a gene. Germline V gene data show CDR1 as MGHRA and CDR2 as YSYEKL. The CDR3 contains 13 residues. The CDR3 region is CASSLQGADEQYF. CDR3 nucleotides: TGCGCCAGCAGCCTACAGGGGGCCGACGAGCAGTACTTC.

The rearrangement links TRBV7-2 to TRBJ1-2, with D uncertain. The CDR3 consists of 15 residues. The V gene's germline CDR1 is SGHTA and CDR2 FQGNSA. V was pared by 1 base and J by 0 bases, with 9 bases between. The CDR3 here is CASSLDSYPNYGYTF. The CDR3 nucleotides read TGTGCCAGCAGCTTAGACTCTTACCCTAACTATGGCTACACCTTC.

This sequence joins TRBV11-1 and TRBJ2-7; possibly TRBD2 for D (7 bases). Germline V gene lookup returns CDR1 SGHAT and CDR2 FQDESV (reference sequence). This CDR3 contains 15 residues. Trimming pared 3 bases from V and 1 base from J, leaving 13 bases between. The CDR3 spells CASSFRGGTSYEQYF. For the CDR3, the DNA is TGTGCCAGCAGCTTTCGCGGGGGCACATCCTACGAGCAGTACTTC.

The CDR3 bases are TGTGCCAGCAGTTGGAGACAGGGCCTACCCAATCAGCCCCAGCATTTT. Translation: CASSWRQGLPNQPQHF. This chain connects TRBV28 to TRBJ1-5, with 7 bases matching TRBD1. Germline lookup yields CDR1 MDHEN and CDR2 SYDVKM. Germline trimming cut 4 bases from V and 3 bases from J; bases unmatched to any gene: 9. This CDR3 is 16 amino acids long.

The V gene is TRBV19, the J gene TRBJ2-7, with 7 bases aligning to TRBD1. The V gene's germline CDR1 is LNHDA and CDR2 SQIVND (reference sequence). V gave up 6 bases and J gave up 2 bases; unmatched junction bases: 1. CDR3 length equals 12 residues. CDR3 in amino acids: CASSGTAYEQYF. The DNA for the CDR3 is TGTGCCAGTAGCGGGACAGCCTACGAGCAGTACTTC.

The chain combines TRBV7-2 with TRBJ1-2, with TRBD1 matching over 7 bases. Germline V gives CDR1 SGHTA, CDR2 FQGNSA. The CDR3 consists of 15 residues. The V gene end was trimmed by 5 bases and the J gene end by 5 bases; junction bases not matched to a gene: 11. DNA of the CDR3: TGTGCCAGCAGCGGGCGGGACAGCCGCCTTTATGGCTACACCTTC. This encodes CASSGRDSRLYGYTF.

Worth noting for this clone: This specimen includes other DNA sequences encoding the same CDR3. V usage is TRBV18 and J usage is TRBJ2-7, with 10 bases matching TRBD1. With 3 bases clipped from V and 2 bases from J, the junction kept 1 base outside the gene matches. The CDR3 loop spans 14 amino acids. CDR1 KGHSH and CDR2 LQKENI come from the germline V gene. The DNA for the CDR3 is TGTGCCAGCTCACCTGGACAGGGGGCCTACGAGCAGTACTTC. Its protein is CASSPGQGAYEQYF.

The rearrangement joins TRBV6-4 to TRBJ1-1; possible D gene TRBD1, 5 bases. This CDR3 spans 14 amino acids. V lost 4 bases and J 3 bases, leaving 12 bases between the germline ends. The germline V gene encodes CDR1 MRHNA and CDR2 SNTAGT. CDR3 coding DNA: TGTGCCAGCAGTGCCCTGGGGGGGGACACTGAAGCTTTCTTT. Amino acid sequence: CASSALGGDTEAFF.

This chain joins TRBV5-5 and TRBJ2-7; D is possibly TRBD1 (6 bases). Trimming shortened V by 6 bases and J by 0 bases, and 19 bases separated the two germline ends. The CDR3 extends over 16 amino acids. The germline V gene has CDR1 SGHKS and CDR2 YYEKEE (reference sequence). CDR3 DNA sequence: TGTGCCAGCACCGAACGAACAGGGCACAGCTCCTACGAGCAGTACTTC. Its translation: CASTERTGHSSYEQYF. The variable domain in full, completed from reference TRBV5-5 and TRBJ2-7, reads DAGVTQSPTHLIKTRGQQVTLRCSPISGHKSVSWYQQVLGQGPQFIFQYYEKEERGRGNFPDRFSARQFPNYSSELNVNALLLGDSALYLCASTERTGHSSYEQYFGPGTRLTVT.

This rearrangement joins TRBV19 to TRBJ2-2; D may be TRBD1 (6 bases). The CDR3 runs 14 residues. With 9 bases removed from V and 7 bases from J, the gap between germline ends came to 18 bases. In germline, CDR1 is LNHDA, CDR2 SQIVND (reference sequence). Here the CDR3 reads CASTTGLRVGELFF. The CDR3 DNA reads TGTGCCAGCACCACAGGGTTGAGGGTCGGGGAGCTGTTTTTT.

The chain links TRBV4-2 to TRBJ1-1; no clear D. CDR3 length: 12 residues. Germline V gene data show CDR1 as LGHNA and CDR2 as YNFKEQ. The V end lost 10 bases, the J end lost 0 bases, and 9 bases lay between the germline ends. The CDR3 sequence is CATSDLNTEAFF. CDR3 DNA sequence: TGTGCCACCTCAGACTTGAACACTGAAGCTTTCTTT.

The V and J genes are TRBV30 and TRBJ2-7; tentative D call: TRBD2 (5 bases). CDR3 length: 13 residues. Trimming stripped 3 bases from V and 5 bases from J, with 14 bases between. The germline V gene encodes CDR1 GTSNPN and CDR2 SVGIG (reference sequence). The CDR3 reads CAWSTGVRDEQYF. The CDR3, as DNA: TGTGCCTGGAGCACCGGGGTCCGGGACGAGCAGTACTTC.